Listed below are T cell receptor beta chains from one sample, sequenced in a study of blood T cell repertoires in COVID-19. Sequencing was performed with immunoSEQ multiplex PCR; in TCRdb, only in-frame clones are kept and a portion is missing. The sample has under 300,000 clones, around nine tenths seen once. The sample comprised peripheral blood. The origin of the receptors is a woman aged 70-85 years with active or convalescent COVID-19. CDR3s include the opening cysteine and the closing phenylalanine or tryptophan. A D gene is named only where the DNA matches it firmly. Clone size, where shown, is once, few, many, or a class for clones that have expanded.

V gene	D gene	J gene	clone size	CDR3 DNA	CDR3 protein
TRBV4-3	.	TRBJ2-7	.	TGCGCCAGCAGCCTCGGGTCGTCCTACGAGCAGTACTTC	CASSLGSSYEQYF
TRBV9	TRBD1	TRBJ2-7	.	TGTGCCAGCACCCGGGGACAGGGGATCTCCTACGAGCAGTACTTC	CASTRGQGISYEQYF
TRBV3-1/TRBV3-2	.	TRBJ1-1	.	TGTGCCAGCAGCCACTTGCAGGGAGAAGCTTTCTTT	CASSHLQGEAFF
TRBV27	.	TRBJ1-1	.	TGTGCCAGCAGTTTTTTAGGAGCCGCCGGGACAAAGAACACTGAAGCTTTCTTT	CASSFLGAAGTKNTEAFF
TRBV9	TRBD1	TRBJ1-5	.	TGTGCCAGCAGCCCTTGGGACAGGGATCAGCCCCAGCATTTT	CASSPWDRDQPQHF
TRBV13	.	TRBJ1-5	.	TGTGCCAGCAGCCGGCAATCTGGAGGGCCCCAGCATTTT	CASSRQSGGPQHF
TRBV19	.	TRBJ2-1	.	TGTGCCACCTCGGGGGAACCTGCCCTTAATGAGCAGTTCTTC	CATSGEPALNEQFF
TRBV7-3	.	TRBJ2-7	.	TGTGCCAGCAGCTACGACGGAGGCGAGCAGTACTTC	CASSYDGGEQYF
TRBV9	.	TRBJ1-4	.	TGTGCCAGCAGCGTAGAGGAGAATGAAAAACTGTTTTTT	CASSVEENEKLFF
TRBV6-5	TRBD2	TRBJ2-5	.	TGTGCCAGCAGCCTGTCCGGGGGGGTTGAGACCCAGTACTTC	CASSLSGGVETQYF
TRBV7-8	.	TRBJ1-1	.	TGTGCCAGCAGCCCCGGGACACCGAACACTGAAGCTTTCTTT	CASSPGTPNTEAFF
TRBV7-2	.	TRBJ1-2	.	TGTGCCAGCAGCTCCACAGGACGCCGAGTCTATGGCTACACCTTC	CASSSTGRRVYGYTF
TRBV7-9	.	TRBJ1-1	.	TGTGCCAGCAGTCAAGAAGGATCGGGCACTGAAGCTTTCTTT	CASSQEGSGTEAFF
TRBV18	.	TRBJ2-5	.	TGTGCCAGCTCGCCGCTCCAGGGGTTCGAGACCCAGTACTTC	CASSPLQGFETQYF
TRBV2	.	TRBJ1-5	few	TGTGCCAGCAAACGGGTAGGACAGACCAATCAGCCCCAGCATTTT	CASKRVGQTNQPQHF
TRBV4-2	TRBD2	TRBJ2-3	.	TGTGCCAGCAGCCCCCCGGGACTAGGCACAGATACGCAGTATTTT	CASSPPGLGTDTQYF
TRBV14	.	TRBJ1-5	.	TGTGCCAGTTGGGGGAGGGTTTATCAGCCCCAGCATTTT	CASWGRVYQPQHF
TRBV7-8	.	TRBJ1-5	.	TGTGCCAGCAGCCCGGGGACATTTAGCAATCAGCCCCAGCATTTT	CASSPGTFSNQPQHF
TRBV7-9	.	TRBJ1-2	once	TGTGCCAGCAGCTTAGAGCTTGACAGTAACTATGGCTACACCTTC	CASSLELDSNYGYTF
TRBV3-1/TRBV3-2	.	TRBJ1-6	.	TGTGCGTGCAACAGGGTAAATTCACCCCTCCACTTT	CACNRVNSPLHF
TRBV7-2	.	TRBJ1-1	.	TGTGCCAGCAGCGAGGTTAGGACTGAAGCTTTCTTT	CASSEVRTEAFF
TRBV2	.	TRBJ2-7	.	TGTGCCAGCCGAGGGGGAGGGAAGGGATATTACGAGCAGTACTTC	CASRGGGKGYYEQYF